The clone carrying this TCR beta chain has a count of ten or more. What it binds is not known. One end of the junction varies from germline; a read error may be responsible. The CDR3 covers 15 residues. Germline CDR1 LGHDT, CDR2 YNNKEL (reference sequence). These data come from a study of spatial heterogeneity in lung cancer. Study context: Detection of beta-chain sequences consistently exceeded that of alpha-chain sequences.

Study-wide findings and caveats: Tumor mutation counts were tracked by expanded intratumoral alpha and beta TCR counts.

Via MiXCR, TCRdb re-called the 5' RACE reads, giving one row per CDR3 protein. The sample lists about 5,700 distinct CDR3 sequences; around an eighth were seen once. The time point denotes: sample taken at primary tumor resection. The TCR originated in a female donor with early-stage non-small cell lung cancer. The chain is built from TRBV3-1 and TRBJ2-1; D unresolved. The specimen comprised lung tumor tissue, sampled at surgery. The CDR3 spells CTSSQDSGSHNEQFF. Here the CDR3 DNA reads TGTACCAGCAGCCAAGATTCCGGGTCTCACAATGAGCAGTTCTTC.